This T cell receptor beta chain was documented in a study of blood T cell repertoires in COVID-19. Study-wide context: In each case, the material was cDNA or gDNA derived from T cells, B-cell-depleted T cells, or PBMCs.

With respect to this clone: One junction end does not reproduce the germline sequence, and a read error may be involved.

TCRdb keeps only in-frame clones here, not all; method: immunoSEQ multiplex PCR. The table includes about 50,000 clones, roughly 87% detected once. The source material was peripheral blood. The origin of this receptor is a human donor with active COVID-19. The donor label of this sample is uncertain.

Written as DNA, the CDR3 is TGTGCTAGCAGCTTAGAATGTGTAGGGGTAAGCAATCAGCCCCAGCATTTT. Translation gives CASSLECVGVSNQPQHF. This chain joins TRBV7-7 and TRBJ1-5; possible D gene TRBD1, 5 bases. This CDR3 is built from 17 residues. Germline V gene sequence: CDR1 SSHAT, CDR2 FNYEAQ (reference sequence).